The rows below give T cell receptor beta chains drawn from one sample of a study of cytomegalovirus exposure and HLA in healthy donors. TCRdb keeps only in-frame clones here, not all; method: immunoSEQ multiplex PCR. The sample carries 150,000 to 200,000 clones, approximately 80% recorded once. The sample consisted of PBMCs. All receptors come from a man younger than 30 in good health and CMV-seropositive. The CDR3 runs from the conserved cysteine through the conserved F or W. The order of the fields is clone size, V gene, D gene, J gene, CDR3 protein, CDR3 DNA. D genes are given only for firm matches. A clone size is listed for some rows: how often the clone was seen (once, few, many), or a class if it is expanded.

clone size: NA; V gene: TRBV30; D gene: NA; J gene: TRBJ1-1; CDR3 protein: CAWSVQGNTEAFF; CDR3 DNA: TGTGCCTGGAGTGTACAGGGGAACACTGAAGCTTTCTTT
clone size: once; V gene: TRBV7-9; D gene: TRBD1; J gene: TRBJ2-3; CDR3 protein: CASSSGQGEPDTQYF; CDR3 DNA: TGTGCCAGCAGCTCCGGACAGGGAGAACCAGATACGCAGTATTTT
clone size: NA; V gene: TRBV6-5; D gene: NA; J gene: TRBJ1-1; CDR3 protein: CASSYRRQESPEAFF; CDR3 DNA: TGTGCCAGCAGTTACAGGAGGCAGGAGTCACCTGAAGCTTTCTTT
clone size: NA; V gene: TRBV6-1; D gene: NA; J gene: TRBJ1-5; CDR3 protein: CASSPSGVGNQPQHF; CDR3 DNA: TGTGCCAGCTCCCCGAGCGGGGTAGGCAATCAGCCCCAGCATTTT
clone size: NA; V gene: TRBV19; D gene: NA; J gene: TRBJ2-3; CDR3 protein: CASSMRGLTTDTQYF; CDR3 DNA: TGTGCCAGTAGTATGCGGGGACTCACCACAGATACGCAGTATTTT
clone size: NA; V gene: TRBV28; D gene: NA; J gene: TRBJ2-1; CDR3 protein: CASTAANEQFF; CDR3 DNA: TGTGCCAGCACGGCGGCCAATGAGCAGTTCTTC
clone size: NA; V gene: TRBV4-3; D gene: NA; J gene: TRBJ2-7; CDR3 protein: CASSQSRDYEQYF; CDR3 DNA: TGCGCCAGCAGCCAGAGCAGGGACTACGAGCAGTACTTC
clone size: NA; V gene: TRBV28; D gene: TRBD1; J gene: TRBJ1-6; CDR3 protein: CATDRGGSPLHF; CDR3 DNA: TGTGCCACAGACAGGGGTGGTTCACCCCTCCACTTT
clone size: NA; V gene: TRBV27; D gene: TRBD1; J gene: TRBJ1-2; CDR3 protein: CASSLTGSGGGYTF; CDR3 DNA: TGTGCCAGCAGTTTGACAGGGAGCGGGGGTGGCTACACCTTC
clone size: NA; V gene: TRBV9; D gene: NA; J gene: TRBJ1-3; CDR3 protein: CASSVGSSTGSGNTIYF; CDR3 DNA: TGTGCCAGCAGCGTAGGATCCTCGACGGGGTCTGGAAACACCATATATTTT
clone size: few; V gene: TRBV6-1; D gene: TRBD1; J gene: TRBJ1-1; CDR3 protein: CASSRDRERAFF; CDR3 DNA: TGTGCCAGCAGCCGGGACAGGGAAAGAGCTTTCTTT
clone size: few; V gene: TRBV6-4; D gene: NA; J gene: TRBJ2-3; CDR3 protein: CASSETGEGTDTQYF; CDR3 DNA: TGTGCCAGCAGTGAGACGGGAGAGGGGACAGATACGCAGTATTTT
clone size: NA; V gene: TRBV28; D gene: NA; J gene: TRBJ1-5; CDR3 protein: CASLTLNQPQHF; CDR3 DNA: TGTGCCAGCCTTACTCTTAATCAGCCCCAGCATTTT
clone size: once; V gene: TRBV6-5; D gene: TRBD2; J gene: TRBJ2-1; CDR3 protein: CASSPGLAGLNEQFF; CDR3 DNA: TGTGCCAGCAGCCCGGGACTAGCGGGTTTAAATGAGCAGTTCTTC
clone size: NA; V gene: TRBV4-1; D gene: NA; J gene: TRBJ1-2; CDR3 protein: CASSQDYGGGAGYGYTF; CDR3 DNA: TGCGCCAGCAGCCAAGATTACGGTGGCGGGGCCGGTTATGGCTACACCTTC
clone size: NA; V gene: TRBV6-5; D gene: NA; J gene: TRBJ1-3; CDR3 protein: CASRNAGTIYF; CDR3 DNA: TGTGCCAGCAGAAACGCAGGCACCATATATTTT
clone size: NA; V gene: TRBV6-5; D gene: NA; J gene: TRBJ1-4; CDR3 protein: CASSYAGGGEKLFF; CDR3 DNA: TGTGCCAGCAGTTACGCGGGGGGCGGGGAAAAACTGTTTTTT
clone size: NA; V gene: TRBV5-6; D gene: NA; J gene: TRBJ1-2; CDR3 protein: CASSLQFNYGYTF; CDR3 DNA: TGTGCCAGCAGCTTACAGTTTAACTATGGCTACACCTTC
clone size: few; V gene: TRBV6-5; D gene: TRBD1; J gene: TRBJ1-4; CDR3 protein: CASSYFRQGGEKLFF; CDR3 DNA: TGTGCCAGCAGTTACTTCCGCCAGGGGGGTGAAAAACTGTTTTTT
clone size: NA; V gene: TRBV30; D gene: TRBD2; J gene: TRBJ2-5; CDR3 protein: CASTPGLAGIEETQYF; CDR3 DNA: TGTGCCTCGACTCCGGGACTAGCGGGAATCGAGGAGACCCAGTACTTC
clone size: NA; V gene: TRBV5-1; D gene: NA; J gene: TRBJ1-1; CDR3 protein: CASNKGGGNTEAFF; CDR3 DNA: TGCGCCAGCAACAAGGGAGGGGGGAACACTGAAGCTTTCTTT
clone size: once; V gene: TRBV19; D gene: TRBD2; J gene: TRBJ2-7; CDR3 protein: CASSIGTSGRAPEQYF; CDR3 DNA: TGTGCCAGTAGTATAGGGACTAGCGGGAGGGCCCCCGAGCAGTACTTC
clone size: NA; V gene: TRBV27; D gene: TRBD1; J gene: TRBJ2-7; CDR3 protein: CASSPLTGGEQYF; CDR3 DNA: TGTGCCAGCAGTCCATTGACAGGGGGCGAGCAGTACTTC
clone size: NA; V gene: TRBV7-8; D gene: TRBD2; J gene: TRBJ2-7; CDR3 protein: CASSLSRAGYEQYF; CDR3 DNA: TGTGCCAGCAGCTTAAGCCGAGCGGGATACGAGCAGTACTTC
clone size: NA; V gene: TRBV4-1; D gene: NA; J gene: TRBJ1-3; CDR3 protein: CASSQVLGAGAGNTIYF; CDR3 DNA: TGCGCCAGCAGCCAAGTTCTAGGGGCAGGGGCTGGAAACACCATATATTTT
clone size: NA; V gene: TRBV27; D gene: NA; J gene: TRBJ2-5; CDR3 protein: CASSLVGGQQTQYF; CDR3 DNA: TGTGCCAGCAGTTTGGTGGGGGGGCAACAGACCCAGTACTTC
clone size: NA; V gene: TRBV7-6; D gene: NA; J gene: TRBJ1-5; CDR3 protein: CASSLAQGNQPQHF; CDR3 DNA: TGTGCCAGCAGCTTAGCCCAGGGAAATCAGCCCCAGCATTTT
clone size: NA; V gene: TRBV11-2; D gene: TRBD2; J gene: TRBJ2-1; CDR3 protein: CASSLAAGSYNEQFF; CDR3 DNA: TGTGCCAGCAGCCTAGCGGCAGGCTCCTACAATGAGCAGTTCTTC
clone size: NA; V gene: TRBV5-5; D gene: TRBD1; J gene: TRBJ2-7; CDR3 protein: CASSIPGTGDEQYF; CDR3 DNA: TGTGCCAGCAGCATCCCCGGGACAGGGGACGAGCAGTACTTC
clone size: NA; V gene: TRBV28; D gene: TRBD1; J gene: TRBJ2-7; CDR3 protein: CASSFGRWGQDYEQYF; CDR3 DNA: TGTGCCAGCAGTTTTGGGCGGTGGGGACAGGACTACGAGCAGTACTTC
clone size: NA; V gene: TRBV11-2; D gene: NA; J gene: TRBJ2-2; CDR3 protein: CASSPTGTGELFF; CDR3 DNA: TGTGCCAGCAGCCCGACAGGCACCGGGGAGCTGTTTTTT